This TCR beta chain was found in a study of response to subunit inactivated influenza vaccine (dated 2018 in TCRdb). Notes on the research overall: Deep quantitative T cell receptor repertoire profiling was used in the study to track responses to a trivalent subunit inactivated influenza vaccine.

The library was obtained by RT-PCR. Sequencing instrument: Illumina HiSeq 2500. TCRdb reran the public reads through fastp at Q25 and MiXCR, keeping productive beta chains. Identical CDR3 protein sequences are pooled into one entry, listed with their most common genes and DNA. Within this sample are 250,000 to 350,000 distinct CDR3 sequences, with about 20% of them counted one time only. Of the sample, 10% falls within the top ten clones. This clonotype occurred many times. The specificity of this receptor is unknown. No per-base quality is available; no much larger clone lies one base away. General findings and caveats noted by the study authors: The authors suggested that each seasonal influenza vaccination may recruit only a limited number of new T cells.

V is pared back by 8 bases and J by 2 bases, with 10 bases lying between the germline termini. Spanning cysteine to phenylalanine, the CDR3 consists of 13 amino acids. Left in the record is the CDR3 DNA by itself, 39 bases read in frame from the first base. CDR1 and CDR2 are read off the germline V gene (reference sequence) as MNHNY and SVGAGI. The rearrangement combines TRBV6-6 with TRBJ1-3; a confident D gene designation cannot be given. Sequenced here: PBMCs from blood, sampled approximately 22 months after vaccination. The receptor comes from a man between 50 and 69 years old who received an inactivated influenza vaccine. Donor details come from another sample of the same person, matched by shared clones. The bases read TGTGCCAGCCCGTCCACGGCTGGAAACACCATATATTTT. It encodes CASPSTAGNTIYF.